These 13 T cell receptor beta chains came from one sample sequenced in a study of blood T cell repertoires in COVID-19. Repertoires were generated with immunoSEQ multiplex PCR, while TCRdb's copy carries only in-frame clones and drops some. Here the sample spans 200,000 or so clones, about 82% being singletons. Sequenced input: peripheral blood. All receptors come from a woman aged 25 to 39 with acute or convalescent COVID-19.

The chain employs TRBV28 and TRBJ1-4; 11 bases are shared with TRBD1. This CDR3 spans 16 amino acids. V shed 3 bases, J shed 8 bases, and the junction held 8 bases outside the gene matches. Germline lookup yields CDR1 MDHEN and CDR2 SYDVKM. The CDR3 DNA reads as TGTGCCAGCAGTTTCTTCCCGGGACAGGGGGGAGAAAAACTGTTTTTT. Its protein is CASSFFPGQGGEKLFF.

The chain uses TRBV12-3 or TRBV12-4 and TRBJ2-1; 8 bases agree with TRBD2. The junction had 8 bases not matched to a gene; V was cut back by 7 bases and J by 9 bases. This CDR3 has 13 residues. CDR3 in DNA: TGTGCCAGCATCCTAGGGGCGGGAGGTGAGCAGTTCTTC. Translation: CASILGAGGEQFF.

This clone was observed a handful of times. The chain links TRBV1 to TRBJ1-2. TRBV1 is tagged as a pseudogene. This CDR3 has 16 amino acids. CDR3 sequence: CTSSHPCGLTNYGYTF. The CDR3 bases are TGCACCAGCAGCCATCCTTGCGGTCTAACTAACTATGGCTACACCTTC.

The V and J genes are TRBV5-4 and TRBJ2-1, with 9 bases lining up with TRBD2. CDR3 length equals 13 residues. With 1 base clipped from V and 11 bases from J, the junction kept 4 bases outside the gene matches. Germline loops: CDR1 SGHNT, CDR2 YYREEE (reference sequence). The CDR3 loop is CASSLFSSGKQFF. The CDR3 DNA is TGTGCCAGCAGCTTGTTTTCTAGCGGGAAGCAGTTCTTC.

The chain recombines TRBV10-3 with TRBJ1-2; the D gene is possibly TRBD1 (5 bases). Trimming cost V 6 bases and J 1 base, with 18 bases left between them. In germline, CDR1 is ENHRY, CDR2 SYGVKD. The CDR3 consists of 16 residues. This chain's CDR3 is CAISEGRAGGNYGYTF. CDR3 sequence (DNA): TGTGCCATCAGCGAAGGCAGGGCCGGTGGTAACTATGGCTACACCTTC.

The V and J genes are TRBV30 and TRBJ1-2, with D unresolved. The CDR3 totals 14 residues. Germline V gene lookup returns CDR1 GTSNPN and CDR2 SVGIG (reference sequence). Trimming pared 1 base from V and 7 bases from J, leaving 16 bases between. The CDR3 DNA is TGTGCCTGGAGTGCACCGGGAGACAAGGGTGGCTACACCTTC. Residues: CAWSAPGDKGGYTF.

The chain joins TRBV7-2 to TRBJ2-2, with TRBD2 identical over 11 bases. This CDR3 spans 18 amino acids. Germline assignment: CDR1 SGHTA and CDR2 FQGNSA. The V and J ends lost 5 bases and 1 base, in that order; junction bases with no gene match: 9. CDR3 in DNA: TGTGCCAGCAGCCGCCGACTAGCGGGACGACTGAACACCGGGGAGCTGTTTTTT. This sequence encodes CASSRRLAGRLNTGELFF.

The V gene is TRBV18, the J gene TRBJ2-5; 9 nucleotides agree with TRBD1. Germline CDR1 and CDR2: KGHSH and LQKENI. Trimming cost V 4 bases and J 1 base; bases outside gene matches: 7. This CDR3 is built from 16 residues. The CDR3 DNA is TGTGCCAGCTCACTATCGACAGGGGGGTTCCAAGAGACCCAGTACTTC. Encoded protein: CASSLSTGGFQETQYF.

Regarding this clone: Mismatch with germline at one junction end may stem from a read error. V gene TRBV6-5 combines with J gene TRBJ1-3; D is ambiguous. Germline CDR1 reads MNHEY; CDR2 reads SVGAGI. The CDR3 has 15 amino acids. CDR3 loop: CAGSLREFSGNTIYF. CDR3 nucleotide sequence: TGTGCCGGCAGCCTTCGTGAGTTCTCTGGAAACACCATATATTTT.

This chain joins TRBV11-2 and TRBJ2-7; 9 nucleotides match TRBD1. The V gene end was trimmed by 5 bases and the J gene end by 2 bases; junction bases not matched to a gene: 1. This CDR3 is 13 amino acids long. Germline V CDR1 and CDR2: SGHAT, FQNNGV. CDR3 DNA sequence: TGTGCCAGCAGCACAGGGGGCCCCTACGAGCAGTACTTC. Residues: CASSTGGPYEQYF.

The J gene is TRBJ1-2, the V gene TRBV5-1; no definite D call. This CDR3 has 14 residues. Looked up from germline, CDR1 is SGHRS and CDR2 is YFSETQ. V dropped 4 bases and J dropped 2 bases, with 12 bases sitting between them. CDR3 nucleotide sequence: TGCGCCAGCAGCCATCCTAATCTCAACTATGGCTACACCTTC. Residues: CASSHPNLNYGYTF.

This clone was observed a few times. CDR3 nucleotides: TGTGCCAGCAGCTTGATTTCTGGACAGGGTGCCTTCTACGAGCAGTACTTC. Translating gives CASSLISGQGAFYEQYF. This chain links TRBV5-8 with TRBJ2-7; 8 nucleotides match TRBD1. CDR1 is SGHTS and CDR2 is YDEGEE in the germline V gene. Losses at the gene ends were 1 base for V and 3 bases for J; bases not matched to a gene: 12. The length of the CDR3 is 17 residues.

This chain links TRBV3-1 (or the pseudogene TRBV3-2) with TRBJ2-7, with 10 nucleotides matching TRBD2. Per the germline V gene, CDR1 is LGHDT and CDR2 is YNNKEL (reference sequence). CDR3 length: 15 residues. Trimming cost V 1 base and J 2 bases; bases outside gene matches: 2. CDR3 coding DNA: TGTGCCAGCAGCCAAGGGACTAGCGGAGCCTACGAGCAGTACTTC. It encodes CASSQGTSGAYEQYF.